The present entry profiles one T cell receptor beta chain with its context. Profiled with immunoSEQ multiplex PCR; TCRdb holds only in-frame clones, not every one. Found here are about 59,000 clones, about 90% of them singletons; the top ten hold about 13%. This CDR3 is built from 12 residues. V lost 6 bases to trimming and J lost 11 bases, with 16 bases between them. The V gene's germline CDR1 is MGHRA and CDR2 YSYEKL. The sample comes from a study of control samples from healthy donors and cancer patients. The chain combines TRBV4-1 with TRBJ1-1; tentative D call: TRBD1 (5 bases). The sequenced sample was PBMCs. This sequence originates from a woman aged 55-70 years with lung cancer. The CDR3 region has the DNA TGCGCCAGCAGGCTTGGCCTGGGGCGCGCTTTCTTT. This encodes CASRLGLGRAFF.